This T cell receptor beta chain was sequenced in a study of cytomegalovirus exposure and HLA in healthy donors. Across the study: The Caucasian-associated ancestry cluster held about 80% of 300 to 450 genotyped donors. Study-wide points: Rarity marked most TCR sequences, yet some public TCRs occurred in many donors.

About this clone itself: Its target is not known.

The CDR3 consists of 13 residues. The germline V gene encodes CDR1 MDHEN and CDR2 SYDVKM. Trimming pared 8 bases from V and 1 base from J, leaving 8 bases between. PCR employed 60 Vbeta and 13 Jbeta primers. This table comes from immunoSEQ multiplex PCR, and its TCRdb copy is limited to in-frame clones, with some not included. The sample contains about 200,000 clones, 65% to 85% of which appear only once. The genes are TRBV28 and TRBJ2-2; D call uncertain. The origin of this receptor is a man aged 50-59 years in good health and CMV-seronegative. Sequenced: PBMCs. CDR3 loop: CASSRENTGELFF. The DNA of the CDR3 is TGTGCCAGCTCCCGAGAGAACACCGGGGAGCTGTTTTTT.